One sample yielded the 29 T cell receptor beta chains listed below, sequenced in a study of early stage breast cancer tumors. This table comes from immunoSEQ multiplex PCR, and its TCRdb copy is limited to in-frame clones, with some not included. The sample shows 50,000 to 65,000 clones, 70% to 80% of them seen only once. The sample taken for sequencing was blood. The receptors derive from a person between 30 and 45 years old with breast cancer.

This clone appeared a few times. The rearrangement uses TRBV30 and TRBJ1-1; unclear D gene. V lost 3 bases, J lost 0 bases, and 5 bases lay in between. The CDR3 contains 12 residues. Per germline, CDR1 GTSNPN and CDR2 SVGIG (reference sequence). CDR3 sequence: CAWRTMNTEAFF. As DNA, the CDR3 is TGTGCCTGGAGGACGATGAACACTGAAGCTTTCTTT. Full variable domain (rest looked up from reference TRBV30 and TRBJ1-1): SQTIHQWPATLVQPVGSPLSLECTVEGTSNPNLYWYRQAAGRGLQLLFYSVGIGQISSEVPQNLSASRPQDRQFILSSKKLLLSDSGFYLCAWRTMNTEAFFGQGTRLTVV.

The J gene is TRBJ2-7, the V gene TRBV5-4; the D gene is possibly TRBD2 (5 bases). Trimming removed 0 bases at V and 4 bases at J, with 17 bases between. CDR3 length: 16 residues. Looked up from germline, CDR1 is SGHNT and CDR2 is YYREEE (reference sequence). CDR3: CASSLDPTKATYEQYF. The DNA for the CDR3 is TGTGCCAGCAGCTTGGACCCGACTAAGGCAACTTACGAGCAGTACTTC. Complete variable domain (other parts from reference TRBV5-4 and TRBJ2-7): ETGVTQSPTHLIKTRGQQVTLRCSSQSGHNTVSWYQQALGQGPQFIFQYYREEENGRGNFPPRFSGLQFPNYSSELNVNALELDDSALYLCASSLDPTKATYEQYFGPGTRLTVT.

The V gene is TRBV6-4, the J gene TRBJ2-7, with D possibly being TRBD2 (7 bases). Germline V gene data show CDR1 as MRHNA and CDR2 as SNTAGT. V was shortened by 2 bases and J by 2 bases, with 19 bases between the two germline ends. The CDR3 extends over 17 amino acids. CDR3 DNA sequence: TGTGCCAGCAGTGACACCCGGACTAGGGGGGACACCTACGAGCAGTACTTC. Its protein product is CASSDTRTRGDTYEQYF.

The chain joins TRBV6-4 to TRBJ1-1; D possibly corresponds to TRBD1 (5 bases). Between the trimmed V and J ends, which lost 7 bases and 0 bases, there was a span of 24 bases. The CDR3 is 18 amino acids. From germline, CDR1 is MRHNA and CDR2 SNTAGT. The CDR3 coding sequence is TGTGCCAGCACCCTTGAAGGCCAGGGTTCGGAGATGAACACTGAAGCTTTCTTT. It yields the protein CASTLEGQGSEMNTEAFF.

The J gene is TRBJ1-1, the V gene TRBV30; no firm D call. V was clipped by 6 bases and J by 6 bases, with 11 bases between them. Germline assignment: CDR1 GTSNPN and CDR2 SVGIG (reference sequence). This CDR3 region has 11 residues. The CDR3: CACQISAEAFF. CDR3 coding DNA: TGTGCCTGCCAAATATCAGCTGAAGCTTTCTTT.

The rearrangement links TRBV6-4 to TRBJ2-3, with D possibly TRBD2 on 6 matching bases. Trimming left V 0 bases short and J 0 bases short, with 10 bases between. The length of the CDR3 is 16 residues. The germline gives CDR1 MRHNA, CDR2 SNTAGT. The DNA of the CDR3 is TGTGCCAGCAGTGACTCGTTGAGCGGGAGCACAGATACGCAGTATTTT. Protein sequence: CASSDSLSGSTDTQYF.

The rearrangement joins TRBV6-1 to TRBJ1-2, with 8 positions matching TRBD1. This CDR3 spans 15 amino acids. CDR1 and CDR2 (germline): MNHNS, SASEGT. V dropped 4 bases and J dropped 3; count of bases not matched to a gene: 7. The DNA of the CDR3 is TGTGCCAGCAGTGTCTGGCAGGGGGCAGACTATGGCTACACCTTC. It codes for CASSVWQGADYGYTF.

This clone showed up just a few times. The V gene is TRBV6-4, the J gene TRBJ2-2; 10 nucleotides line up with TRBD1. The CDR3 has 16 residues. The germline gives CDR1 MRHNA, CDR2 SNTAGT. V lost 5 bases to trimming and J lost 6 bases; unmatched junction nucleotides: 9. The DNA of the CDR3 is TGTGCCAGCAGTCCAAGTCCGGGACAGGGGTCCGGGGAGCTGTTTTTT. The encoded protein is CASSPSPGQGSGELFF.

The chain employs TRBV4-1 and TRBJ1-5; D may be TRBD1 (6 bases). V was trimmed by 3 bases and J by 5 bases, leaving 14 bases between them. The CDR3 loop spans 15 amino acids. Per the germline V gene, CDR1 is MGHRA and CDR2 is YSYEKL. CDR3 nucleotide sequence: TGCGCCAGCAGCCAGCGGGGGGCCGATGATCAGCCCCAGCATTTT. Translation gives CASSQRGADDQPQHF.

This clone was counted a few times. The chain couples TRBV19 to TRBJ2-2, with 8 bases identical to TRBD2. The J segment lost 7 bases and the V segment lost 1 base, leaving 2 bases of the junction unmatched. Germline assignment: CDR1 LNHDA and CDR2 SQIVND (reference sequence). The CDR3 is 14 amino acids. DNA of the CDR3: TGTGCCAGTAGTATAGGCCTAGCGGGCGGGGAGCTGTTTTTT. Amino acid sequence: CASSIGLAGGELFF.

The chain combines TRBV9 with TRBJ2-7; 10 nucleotides line up with TRBD1. V trimming: 3 bases; J trimming: 5 bases; junction bases outside the gene matches: 5. Germline CDR1 and CDR2: SGDLS and YYNGEE. The CDR3 has 14 amino acids. The CDR3 sequence: CASSGRQGAHEQYF. In DNA, the CDR3 is TGTGCCAGCAGCGGCCGACAGGGGGCCCACGAGCAGTACTTC.

This clone was seen just once. The CDR3 bases are TGTGCCAGCAGCCTAGGGTGGACCAATCAGCCCCAGCATTTT. It is translated as CASSLGWTNQPQHF. The chain carries TRBV5-8 and TRBJ1-5; D unresolved. Germline V CDR1 and CDR2: SGHTS, YDEGEE. V was shortened by 4 bases and J by 3 bases, with 11 bases between the two germline ends. The CDR3 spans 14 residues. Drawing the rest from reference TRBV5-8 and TRBJ1-5, the complete variable domain is EAGVTQSPTHLIKTRGQQATLRCSPISGHTSVYWYQQALGLGLQFLLWYDEGEERNRGNFPPRFSGRQFPNYSSELNVNALELEDSALYLCASSLGWTNQPQHFGDGTRLSIL.

Sample share makes this clone medium-sized (0.01 to 0.1%). V is TRBV7-9 and J is TRBJ1-2, with unresolved D. Germline V gene data show CDR1 as SEHNR and CDR2 as FQNEAQ (reference sequence). The ends were cut back, 1 base at V and 2 bases at J, with 5 bases in the middle. This CDR3 comprises 13 residues. CDR3 nucleotide sequence: TGTGCCAGCAGCTTAGGGATCAACTATGGCTACACCTTC. It yields the protein CASSLGINYGYTF.

The V and J genes are TRBV2 and TRBJ1-6, with 7 bases matching TRBD1. Trimming cost V 3 bases and J 9 bases; bases outside gene matches: 8. This CDR3 region has 15 residues. Germline loops: CDR1 SNHLY, CDR2 FYNNEI. The CDR3: CASSEQSGGGSPLHF. DNA of the CDR3: TGTGCCAGCAGTGAGCAATCAGGGGGAGGTTCACCCCTCCACTTT.

The genes are TRBV5-8 and TRBJ1-2; D perhaps matches TRBD1 (6 bases). Trimming pared 4 bases from V and 9 bases from J, leaving 10 bases between. This CDR3 region has 11 residues. Germline-derived CDR1 and CDR2 are SGHTS and YDEGEE. The CDR3 DNA reads TGTGCCAGCAGCCCCGGGGACAGCTACACCTTC. Translated: CASSPGDSYTF. Together with reference TRBV5-8 and TRBJ1-2, the CDR3 gives the full variable domain: EAGVTQSPTHLIKTRGQQATLRCSPISGHTSVYWYQQALGLGLQFLLWYDEGEERNRGNFPPRFSGRQFPNYSSELNVNALELEDSALYLCASSPGDSYTFGSGTRLTVV.

V usage is TRBV5-1 and J usage is TRBJ1-2; tentative D call: TRBD1 (6 bases). Germline CDR1 reads SGHRS; CDR2 reads YFSETQ. The germline V and J ends were trimmed by 1 base and 5 bases, with 12 bases remaining between them. There are 14 residues in the CDR3. In DNA form, the CDR3 reads TGCGCCAGCAGCTTGACAGGGACTTCTTATGGCTACACCTTC. The encoded protein is CASSLTGTSYGYTF.

J is TRBJ2-7 and V is TRBV30, with TRBD1 matching 7 bases. V was pared by 4 bases and J by 5 bases, with 17 bases of the junction left unmatched. The CDR3 is made up of 16 amino acids. The V gene's germline CDR1 is GTSNPN and CDR2 SVGIG (reference sequence). DNA for the CDR3: TGTGCCTGGACAGATTTAAATTACAGGGGAGACGACGAGCAGTACTTC. Its protein product is CAWTDLNYRGDDEQYF.

The genes are TRBV7-3 and TRBJ2-2; either TRBD1 or TRBD2 may fit D (6 bases each). Germline V gene lookup returns CDR1 SGHTA and CDR2 FQGTGA. Between the trimmed V and J ends, which lost 2 bases and 7 bases, there was a span of 23 bases. The CDR3 loop spans 18 amino acids. The CDR3 region has the DNA TGTGCCAGCAGCTTAGGCGTCGTGGTGCCTGGGGGGCACGGGGAGCTGTTTTTT. As protein: CASSLGVVVPGGHGELFF. The whole variable domain, remainder taken from reference TRBV7-3 and TRBJ2-2, is GAGVSQTPSNKVTEKGKYVELRCDPISGHTALYWYRQSLGQGPEFLIYFQGTGAADDSGLPNDRFFAVRPEGSVSTLKIQRTERGDSAVYLCASSLGVVVPGGHGELFFGEGSRLTVL.

The chain employs TRBV14 and TRBJ1-4; D perhaps matches TRBD1 (5 bases). With 10 bases removed from V and 6 bases from J, the gap between germline ends came to 9 bases. CDR1 SGHDN and CDR2 FVKESK come from the germline V gene. The CDR3 contains 11 residues. In nucleotides, the CDR3 is TGTGCCACTTGGGGGGATGAAAAACTGTTTTTT. Its protein product is CATWGDEKLFF.

This clone showed up just once. The V and J genes are TRBV18 and TRBJ2-1; D is undetermined. The CDR3 covers 14 residues. The germline gives CDR1 KGHSH, CDR2 LQKENI. V lost 2 bases to trimming and J lost 5 bases, with 10 bases between them. Here the CDR3 reads CASSPVGTDNEQFF. The CDR3 DNA reads as TGTGCCAGCTCACCAGTCGGAACAGACAATGAGCAGTTCTTC.

The count of this clone is one. The chain has TRBV6-5 and TRBJ2-7, with 8 bases fitting TRBD2. The CDR3 runs 15 residues. Per germline, CDR1 MNHEY and CDR2 SVGAGI. V trimming: 6 bases; J trimming: 0 bases; junction bases outside the gene matches: 7. CDR3: CASRPGLGSSYEQYF. CDR3 nucleotide sequence: TGTGCCAGCAGGCCGGGACTAGGGAGCTCCTACGAGCAGTACTTC.

The J gene is TRBJ2-2, the V gene TRBV5-5; 13 positions agree with TRBD2. The CDR3 extends over 16 amino acids. Germline values: CDR1 SGHKS, CDR2 YYEKEE (reference sequence). Trimming cost V 3 bases and J 8 bases; bases outside gene matches: 7. CDR3 sequence reads: CASSSGLAGALGELFF. The CDR3 bases are TGTGCCAGCAGCTCAGGACTAGCGGGAGCTTTAGGGGAGCTGTTTTTT.

In its sample, this clone was seen once. This rearrangement joins TRBV18 to TRBJ1-2; D is perhaps TRBD1 (5 bases). The CDR3 runs 15 residues. V was pared by 5 bases and J by 6 bases, with 19 bases between. Germline V gene sequence: CDR1 KGHSH, CDR2 LQKENI. For the CDR3, the DNA is TGTGCCAGCTCAAACCGGGACGGGGGTCCGCATGGCTACACCTTC. It yields the protein CASSNRDGGPHGYTF.

This clone was seen only a few times. This chain uses TRBV2 with TRBJ2-5, with 8 bases identical to TRBD2. The J segment lost 0 bases and the V segment lost 9 bases, leaving 9 bases of the junction unmatched. CDR1 is SNHLY and CDR2 is FYNNEI in the germline V gene. This CDR3 contains 15 residues. The CDR3 DNA sequence: TGTGCCAGGGGAGGGGCTAGCGGGTACCAAGAGACCCAGTACTTC. Amino acids: CARGGASGYQETQYF.

V and J are TRBV30 and TRBJ1-5, with TRBD1 as a possible D gene (5 bases). Trimming pared 1 base from V and 5 bases from J, leaving 12 bases between. This CDR3 is 14 amino acids long. Germline V lookup: CDR1 GTSNPN, CDR2 SVGIG (reference sequence). The CDR3 protein is CAWSAGISDQPQHF. CDR3 coding DNA: TGTGCCTGGAGTGCAGGGATCAGTGATCAGCCCCAGCATTTT.

The V call is TRBV7-8, the J call TRBJ2-1; D is unclear. Germline V lookup: CDR1 SGHVS, CDR2 FQNEAQ. The V end lost 1 base, the J end lost 4 bases, and 11 bases lay between the germline ends. The CDR3 is made up of 15 amino acids. The CDR3 loop is CASSLDSRSYNEQFF. The CDR3 region has the DNA TGTGCCAGCAGCTTAGACTCGCGGAGTTACAATGAGCAGTTCTTC.

CDR3 region: CASSPDRRSSYEQYF. The CDR3 nucleotides read TGTGCCAGCTCACCAGACAGAAGGAGCTCCTACGAGCAGTACTTC. The chain recombines TRBV18 with TRBJ2-7; tentative D call: TRBD1 (5 bases). In germline, CDR1 is KGHSH, CDR2 LQKENI. The CDR3 contains 15 residues. Trimming took 2 bases from V and 0 from J, leaving 11 bases between them.

The chain uses TRBV25-1 and TRBJ2-1; possibly TRBD1 or TRBD2 for D (5 bases each). Trimming took 6 bases from V and 5 from J, leaving 20 bases between them. Germline-derived CDR1 and CDR2 are MGHDK and SYGVNS. CDR3 length equals 16 residues. In DNA form, the CDR3 reads TGTGCCAGCAGGCCTAGCAAGGGGCAAGGGGACAATGAGCAGTTCTTC. Amino acid sequence: CASRPSKGQGDNEQFF.

This chain links TRBV7-2 with TRBJ2-7; the match to TRBD2 covers 7 bases. Germline-derived CDR1 and CDR2 are SGHTA and FQGNSA. The junction had 8 bases not matched to a gene; V was cut back by 5 bases and J by 1 base. This CDR3 has 15 amino acids. This CDR3 is CASSRTPSGSYEQYF. CDR3 nucleotides: TGTGCCAGCAGCCGCACCCCTAGCGGATCCTACGAGCAGTACTTC.